This record concerns one TCR beta chain sequence. Its specificity is not known. Since a much larger clone is just one base distant, this may be a read error. This same CDR3 is encoded by further DNA sequences in the sample. Trimming took 8 bases from V and 7 from J, leaving 11 bases between them. The CDR3 contains 12 residues. Germline CDR1 reads LNHDA; CDR2 reads SQIVND (reference sequence). This sample is drawn from a study of shared clonotypes between healthy human individuals. Study-wide findings and caveats: Even with large depth, rarefaction showed that sorted-subset sequencing was incomplete. Since donors were few, the genetic and exposure-history diversity represented was limited. An effect of sequencing depth on clonotype sharing among donors was expected.

At a deep level, the assay was run. Profiled with immunoSEQ multiplex PCR; TCRdb holds only in-frame clones, not every one. The table shows about 1 million clones, with around four fifths occurring only once. The source of this sequence is a man younger than 35 in good health. Material for sequencing was memory CD4+ T cells sorted from blood. Subset given: CD45RA-negative fraction. The chain combines TRBV19 with TRBJ2-2; TRBD1 or TRBD2 may be the D gene (5 bases each). CDR3 sequence (DNA): TGTGCCAGTCGGGCGAGGGGCGGGGAGCTGTTTTTT. Protein sequence: CASRARGGELFF.